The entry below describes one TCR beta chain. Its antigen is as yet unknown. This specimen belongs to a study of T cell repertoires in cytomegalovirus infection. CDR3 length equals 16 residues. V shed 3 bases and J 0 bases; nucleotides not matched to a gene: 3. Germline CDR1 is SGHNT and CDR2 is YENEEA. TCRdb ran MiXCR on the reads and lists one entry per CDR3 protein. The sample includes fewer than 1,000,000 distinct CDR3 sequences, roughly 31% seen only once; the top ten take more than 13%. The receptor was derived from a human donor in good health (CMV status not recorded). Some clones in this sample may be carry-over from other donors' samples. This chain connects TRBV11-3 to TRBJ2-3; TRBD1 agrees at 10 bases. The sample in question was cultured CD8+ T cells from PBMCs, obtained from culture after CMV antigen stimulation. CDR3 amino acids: CASSFWTGGSTDTQYF. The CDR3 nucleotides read TGTGCCAGCAGCTTTTGGACAGGGGGAAGCACAGATACGCAGTATTTT.